What follows is one TCR beta chain and its context. V shed 3 bases and J shed 7 bases, with 13 bases lying between them. The CDR3 is made up of 14 amino acids. Germline V gene data show CDR1 as SGHNT and CDR2 as YENEEA. The data derive from a study of blood T cell repertoires in COVID-19. Study as a whole: Recovered Cohort 3 donors showed two negative PCRs, clearance, or symptom resolution. The United States, Italy and Spain provided the acute and convalescent COVID-19 samples.

The protocol was immunoSEQ multiplex PCR, while the TCRdb copy is restricted to in-frame clones and leaves out a portion. The sample includes about 190,000 clones, about 85% of them seen just once. The TCR originated in a woman aged 40 to 55 in a cohort exposed to, infected with or recovered from COVID-19 (not recorded which). V gene TRBV11-3 combines with J gene TRBJ2-1; D might be TRBD2 (6 bases). The source material was PBMCs or T cells enriched from blood (not recorded which). CDR3 sequence (DNA): TGTGCCAGCAGCTTTGGCAGTGGGGGGAATGAGCAGTTCTTC. It translates to CASSFGSGGNEQFF. The full variable domain, its missing parts supplied by reference TRBV11-3 and TRBJ2-1, is EAGVVQSPRYKIIEKKQPVAFWCNPISGHNTLYWYLQNLGQGPELLIRYENEEAVDDSQLPKDRFSAERLKGVDSTLKIQPAELGDSAVYLCASSFGSGGNEQFFGPGTRLTVL.